This is a list of T cell receptor beta chains from one sample in a study of T cells expressing NK-cell markers. From its re-call of the 5' RACE reads, TCRdb lists each CDR3 protein once, without DNA. The listing contains around 7,500 distinct CDR3 sequences. The sequenced sample was blood T cells: a sorted CD56 or NKG2C T cell subset, CD4+ or CD8+ T cells, or bulk PBMC T cells (not recorded which). The receptors stem from a man aged 18 to 29 in good health. Both conserved end residues are part of each CDR3. Fields, in order: clone size, V gene, J gene, CDR3 protein. The size entry is marked missing in some rows and otherwise reads once, few, many or a size class.

clone size: medium-sized
V gene: TRBV19
J gene: TRBJ2-1
CDR3 protein: CASSIGARNEQFF

clone size: medium-sized
V gene: TRBV29-1
J gene: TRBJ1-2
CDR3 protein: CSVEEGGYGYTF

clone size: .
V gene: TRBV6-1
J gene: TRBJ2-2
CDR3 protein: CASSPGLAVGELFF

clone size: medium-sized
V gene: TRBV3-1
J gene: TRBJ2-1
CDR3 protein: CASSQDHGANRYEQFF

clone size: .
V gene: TRBV18
J gene: TRBJ2-5
CDR3 protein: CASSPPAGPETQYF

clone size: medium-sized
V gene: TRBV28
J gene: TRBJ2-7
CDR3 protein: CASTGWASGSEAGYEQYF

clone size: .
V gene: TRBV7-9
J gene: TRBJ1-5
CDR3 protein: CASSPGASNQPQHF

clone size: medium-sized
V gene: TRBV7-9
J gene: TRBJ1-5
CDR3 protein: CASSPQGENQPQHF

clone size: .
V gene: TRBV6-5
J gene: TRBJ2-2
CDR3 protein: CASSRDSGRLKTGELFF

clone size: medium-sized
V gene: TRBV6-5
J gene: TRBJ2-1
CDR3 protein: CASRSRTSGTKSEQFF

clone size: .
V gene: TRBV6-5
J gene: TRBJ2-3
CDR3 protein: CASRVWGRDTQYF

clone size: .
V gene: TRBV10-1
J gene: TRBJ2-5
CDR3 protein: CASSETSGQETQYF

clone size: .
V gene: TRBV7-8
J gene: TRBJ2-7
CDR3 protein: CASSLGGPYEQYF

clone size: .
V gene: TRBV2
J gene: TRBJ1-6
CDR3 protein: CASSERSPLHF

clone size: .
V gene: TRBV15
J gene: TRBJ1-2
CDR3 protein: CATSRDGTFEMGYTF

clone size: medium-sized
V gene: TRBV5-1
J gene: TRBJ2-3
CDR3 protein: CASSRAEGTDTQYF

clone size: .
V gene: TRBV6-5
J gene: TRBJ2-7
CDR3 protein: CASSYSRGDEQYF

clone size: medium-sized
V gene: TRBV20-1
J gene: TRBJ2-1
CDR3 protein: CSASPRGDYNEQFF

clone size: .
V gene: TRBV12-3/TRBV12-4
J gene: TRBJ2-3
CDR3 protein: CASSLATSTDTQYF

clone size: medium-sized
V gene: TRBV20-1
J gene: TRBJ2-1
CDR3 protein: CSAIETAGEQFF

clone size: .
V gene: TRBV27
J gene: TRBJ2-1
CDR3 protein: CASSKGGPSGSSYNEQFF

clone size: .
V gene: TRBV9
J gene: TRBJ2-1
CDR3 protein: CASSVGDRGYNEQFF

clone size: .
V gene: TRBV29-1
J gene: TRBJ2-2
CDR3 protein: CSVEDSWQGGELFF

clone size: .
V gene: TRBV12-3/TRBV12-4
J gene: TRBJ2-5
CDR3 protein: CASSFSPGQRETQYF

clone size: .
V gene: TRBV20-1
J gene: TRBJ2-5
CDR3 protein: CSSNRGLAGGNGKETQYF

clone size: medium-sized
V gene: TRBV5-1
J gene: TRBJ2-5
CDR3 protein: CASSFSDPGETQYF

clone size: medium-sized
V gene: TRBV29-1
J gene: TRBJ2-2
CDR3 protein: CSADRHTGELFF

clone size: .
V gene: TRBV19
J gene: TRBJ2-1
CDR3 protein: CASSTTSALYNEQFF

clone size: .
V gene: TRBV24-1
J gene: TRBJ2-6
CDR3 protein: CATEKSGANVLTF

clone size: .
V gene: TRBV5-5
J gene: TRBJ2-3
CDR3 protein: CASSLAITDTQYF

clone size: medium-sized
V gene: TRBV6-1
J gene: TRBJ1-5
CDR3 protein: CASSETSNQPQHF

clone size: medium-sized
V gene: TRBV15
J gene: TRBJ2-1
CDR3 protein: CATSRMAHNEQFF

clone size: medium-sized
V gene: TRBV29-1
J gene: TRBJ2-2
CDR3 protein: CSVDSSGTNTGELFF

clone size: medium-sized
V gene: TRBV12-3/TRBV12-4
J gene: TRBJ1-5
CDR3 protein: CASSPGHIRIQPQHF

clone size: medium-sized
V gene: TRBV7-2
J gene: TRBJ1-2
CDR3 protein: CASSPRSRADGYTF

clone size: medium-sized
V gene: TRBV29-1
J gene: TRBJ1-1
CDR3 protein: CSVVRQMNTEAFF

clone size: medium-sized
V gene: TRBV7-2
J gene: TRBJ1-1
CDR3 protein: CASSLGAGAFF

clone size: .
V gene: TRBV5-5
J gene: TRBJ2-5
CDR3 protein: CASSLPGQETQYF